This T cell receptor (beta chain) was identified during a study of blood T cell repertoires in COVID-19. Looking at the study overall: From the United States, Italy and Spain came samples of acute and convalescent COVID-19. T cells, B-cell-depleted T cells, or PBMCs provided the cDNA or gDNA that served as material.

Original data processing: Reference gene primer amplification in the assay estimated nucleated cell counts. Produced via immunoSEQ multiplex PCR; TCRdb's table is partial and in-frame only. Clone size and the V and J calls come from that table; the DNA yielded D and trimming. This repertoire shows over 200,000 clones, 70% to 90% found once; its top ten account for about 12%. V gave up 5 bases and J gave up 6 bases, with 10 bases separating them. The CDR3 loop spans 13 amino acids. Germline lookup yields CDR1 SEHNR and CDR2 FQNEAQ (reference sequence). Sequenced material: peripheral blood. The rearrangement links TRBV7-9 to TRBJ2-2; no clear D. This receptor was obtained from a young woman who had recovered from COVID-19. The CDR3, as DNA: TGTGCCAGCAGCCCTCTAGTGTCCGGGGAGCTGTTTTTT. This gives the protein CASSPLVSGELFF.